These 22 T cell receptor beta chains originate from one sample sequenced in a study of cytomegalovirus exposure and HLA in healthy donors. The PCR had 60 Vbeta and 13 Jbeta primers. Sequencing was performed with immunoSEQ multiplex PCR; in TCRdb, only in-frame clones are kept and a portion is missing. The sample shows roughly 200,000 clones, roughly four fifths of them seen only once. Sequenced sample: PBMCs. The receptor set was obtained from a man aged 25-45 years in good health and CMV-seronegative.

This sequence joins TRBV5-5 and TRBJ2-6, with D possibly TRBD1 on 6 matching bases. The CDR3 is 15 residues long. CDR1 SGHKS and CDR2 YYEKEE come from the germline V gene (reference sequence). V was trimmed by 5 bases and J by 4 bases, leaving 13 bases between them. Here the CDR3 DNA reads TGTGCCAGCAGACAGGGTCCCCCCGGGGCCAACGTCCTGACTTTC. Protein: CASRQGPPGANVLTF.

This clone showed up just a few times. This chain uses TRBV5-4 with TRBJ2-7; 7 nucleotides match TRBD1. The CDR3 extends over 14 amino acids. The germline V gene has CDR1 SGHNT and CDR2 YYREEE (reference sequence). V was pared by 0 bases and J by 6 bases, with 6 bases of the junction left unmatched. Written as DNA, the CDR3 is TGTGCCAGCAGCTTGGTAGGGGGCACTTTCGAGCAGTACTTC. Translating it yields CASSLVGGTFEQYF.

V usage is TRBV14 and J usage is TRBJ1-1, with D unresolved. Trimming cost V 0 bases and J 1 base, with 12 bases left between them. This CDR3 comprises 16 residues. Germline V lookup: CDR1 SGHDN, CDR2 FVKESK. The CDR3 region is CASSQEGRWANTEAFF. As DNA, the CDR3 is TGTGCCAGCAGCCAAGAGGGCCGGTGGGCGAACACTGAAGCTTTCTTT.

This clone has just a few counts. J is TRBJ1-1 and V is TRBV2, with D perhaps TRBD1 (5 bases). Germline values: CDR1 SNHLY, CDR2 FYNNEI. The CDR3 loop spans 13 amino acids. Trimming removed 4 bases at V and 6 bases at J, with 12 bases between. This CDR3 is CASSGQGGAEAFF. The DNA for the CDR3 is TGTGCCAGCAGTGGGCAGGGAGGGGCTGAAGCTTTCTTT.

This clone was found a few times. The gene calls are TRBV29-1 and TRBJ1-2, with TRBD1 matching 10 bases. J lost 4 bases, V lost 3 bases, and 2 bases had no gene match. From germline, CDR1 is SQVTM and CDR2 ANQGSEA. This CDR3 has 13 amino acids. Written as DNA, the CDR3 is TGCAGCGTTGATCGGACAGGGGGCTATGGCTACACCTTC. Its protein is CSVDRTGGYGYTF.

This clone was detected only a few times. The chain links TRBV5-1 to TRBJ2-3, with TRBD2 identical over 13 bases. This CDR3 spans 21 amino acids. Unmatched junction bases numbered 15, after V lost 1 base and J lost 1 base. Germline-derived CDR1 and CDR2 are SGHRS and YFSETQ. The CDR3 spells CASSLNPSLGLAGLGTDTQYF. In DNA form, the CDR3 reads TGCGCCAGCAGCTTGAATCCCAGTCTGGGACTAGCGGGGCTTGGCACAGATACGCAGTATTTT.

The chain uses TRBV28 and TRBJ1-2; 9 nucleotides align to TRBD1. This CDR3 spans 14 amino acids. V dropped 5 bases and J dropped 5; count of bases not matched to a gene: 6. Germline CDR1 reads MDHEN; CDR2 reads SYDVKM. CDR3 nucleotides: TGTGCCAGCAGTCCCACGGGGACAGGGTATGGCTACACCTTC. This translates into CASSPTGTGYGYTF.

The chain uses TRBV5-4 and TRBJ2-2; D is unresolved. Germline values: CDR1 SGHNT, CDR2 YYREEE (reference sequence). CDR3 length: 15 amino acids. The germline V and J ends were trimmed by 0 bases and 2 bases, with 8 bases remaining between them. The CDR3 protein is CASSLEGANTGELFF. DNA of the CDR3: TGTGCCAGCAGCTTGGAAGGAGCCAACACCGGGGAGCTGTTTTTT.

The chain is built from TRBV10-3 and TRBJ2-7, with D tentatively TRBD1 (6 bases). V was shortened by 6 bases and J by 1 base, with 7 bases between the two germline ends. Germline CDR1 ENHRY, CDR2 SYGVKD. The CDR3 loop spans 12 amino acids. The CDR3 nucleotides are TGTGCCATCAGGGACAGATCCTACGAGCAGTACTTC. It codes for CAIRDRSYEQYF.

This chain uses TRBV5-6 with TRBJ2-7, with TRBD1 identical over 10 bases. Germline trimming cut 1 base from V and 0 bases from J; bases unmatched to any gene: 4. CDR3 length: 16 amino acids. Germline V gives CDR1 SGHDT, CDR2 YYEEEE. DNA for the CDR3: TGTGCCAGCAGCTTGCCCGGGACAGGGGTCTCCTACGAGCAGTACTTC. Its translation: CASSLPGTGVSYEQYF.

V usage is TRBV7-9 and J usage is TRBJ1-4, with D uncertain. V was shortened by 0 bases and J by 7 bases, with 15 bases between the two germline ends. From germline, CDR1 is SEHNR and CDR2 FQNEAQ (reference sequence). The CDR3 consists of 16 residues. The CDR3 spells CASSLAPSPGGEKLFF. The CDR3 bases are TGTGCCAGCAGCTTAGCCCCCTCGCCAGGTGGTGAAAAACTGTTTTTT.

This chain uses TRBV5-1 with TRBJ2-7, with D perhaps matching TRBD2 (6 bases). Germline CDR1 and CDR2: SGHRS and YFSETQ. The germline V and J ends were trimmed by 1 base and 2 bases, with 13 bases remaining between them. CDR3 size: 15 residues. The CDR3 coding sequence is TGCGCCAGCAGCTTGCGTGATCGCGGGACCTACGAGCAGTACTTC. It yields the protein CASSLRDRGTYEQYF. Drawing the rest from reference TRBV5-1 and TRBJ2-7, the complete variable domain is KAGVTQTPRYLIKTRGQQVTLSCSPISGHRSVSWYQQTPGQGLQFLFEYFSETQRNKGNFPGRFSGRQFSNSRSEMNVSTLELGDSALYLCASSLRDRGTYEQYFGPGTRLTVT.

The chain links TRBV11-2 to TRBJ2-5, with TRBD1 matching over 10 bases. This CDR3 has 14 amino acids. J gave up 5 bases and V 4 bases, and 4 bases lay outside the gene matches. Germline V gene sequence: CDR1 SGHAT, CDR2 FQNNGV. The CDR3 coding sequence is TGTGCCAGCAGCTCCGGACAGGGGGTTGAGACCCAGTACTTC. Residues: CASSSGQGVETQYF.

The V and J genes are TRBV7-9 and TRBJ2-1; unclear D gene. CDR3 size: 11 residues. Trimming removed 5 bases at V and 10 bases at J, with 9 bases between. Germline values: CDR1 SEHNR, CDR2 FQNEAQ (reference sequence). CDR3 in amino acids: CASSRLREQFF. The CDR3 DNA is TGTGCCAGCAGCCGACTCCGGGAGCAGTTCTTC.

The chain recombines TRBV27 with TRBJ2-5; 8 bases match TRBD2. TRBJ2-7 explains the end of the DNA better; the J call may be wrong. This CDR3 contains 16 residues. CDR1 is MNHEY and CDR2 is SMNVEV in the germline V gene (reference sequence). CDR3 in amino acids: CASSPTLAGGVYEQYF. DNA for the CDR3: TGTGCCAGCAGTCCGACCCTAGCCGGGGGGGTCTACGAGCAGTACTTC.

The rearrangement joins TRBV18 to TRBJ1-1, with D possibly TRBD1 on 6 matching bases. The CDR3 sequence is 15 residues long. With 2 bases removed from V and 1 base from J, the gap between germline ends came to 11 bases. Germline-derived CDR1 and CDR2 are KGHSH and LQKENI. CDR3: CASSPEDRRNTEAFF. CDR3 nucleotide sequence: TGTGCCAGCTCACCAGAAGACAGGCGGAACACTGAAGCTTTCTTT.

This chain joins TRBV7-6 and TRBJ2-7, with a weak D call TRBD2 (6 bases). The CDR3 is 18 residues long. V lost 7 bases and J 2 bases, leaving 27 bases between the germline ends. The germline V gene has CDR1 SGHVS and CDR2 FNYEAQ. In DNA, the CDR3 is TGTGCCAGCATGCCCGGCTGGGGTGTGTCTAGCGCTACCTACGAGCAGTACTTC. Its translation is CASMPGWGVSSATYEQYF.

The chain has TRBV6-5 and TRBJ2-1; D not resolved. Germline lookup yields CDR1 MNHEY and CDR2 SVGAGI. This CDR3 is 12 amino acids long. Trimming cost V 8 bases and J 5 bases, with 10 bases left between them. CDR3 protein: CASAAKNNEQFF. The CDR3 bases are TGTGCCAGCGCCGCGAAGAACAATGAGCAGTTCTTC.

The CDR3 reads CASSPSGEVVGELFF. The DNA for the CDR3 is TGTGCCAGCAGCCCGAGCGGGGAAGTGGTCGGGGAGCTGTTTTTT. This chain links TRBV7-3 with TRBJ2-2, with TRBD2 matching 7 bases. Trimming removed 5 bases from V and 7 bases from J; junction bases left unmatched: 10. Germline CDR1 reads SGHTA; CDR2 reads FQGTGA. This CDR3 is 15 amino acids long.

The CDR3, as DNA: TGTGCCAGCAGTCTTTCGACAGCCTACGAGCAGTACTTC. Encoded protein: CASSLSTAYEQYF. The V call is TRBV6-1, the J call TRBJ2-7; TRBD1 might be the D (5 bases). V lost 5 bases and J 2 bases, leaving 10 bases between the germline ends. Germline assignment: CDR1 MNHNS and CDR2 SASEGT. CDR3 length: 13 residues.

This sequence joins TRBV5-4 and TRBJ1-5; no firm D call. The ends were cut back, 0 bases at V and 4 bases at J, with 8 bases in the middle. In germline, CDR1 is SGHNT, CDR2 YYREEE (reference sequence). There are 14 residues in the CDR3. The CDR3 loop is CASSLGRNNQPQHF. The CDR3 coding sequence is TGTGCCAGCAGCTTGGGGCGGAATAATCAGCCCCAGCATTTT.

In this sample, this clone turned up a few times. The chain links TRBV5-4 to TRBJ2-3; weak D call: TRBD2 (6 bases). The germline V and J ends were trimmed by 4 bases and 5 bases, with 17 bases remaining between them. The CDR3 runs 15 residues. Germline-derived CDR1 and CDR2 are SGHNT and YYREEE (reference sequence). CDR3 sequence: CASSPRGQGGDTQYF. Written as DNA, the CDR3 is TGTGCCAGCAGCCCGAGGGGTCAGGGAGGAGATACGCAGTATTTT. Full variable domain (missing parts from reference TRBV5-4 and TRBJ2-3): ETGVTQSPTHLIKTRGQQVTLRCSSQSGHNTVSWYQQALGQGPQFIFQYYREEENGRGNFPPRFSGLQFPNYSSELNVNALELDDSALYLCASSPRGQGGDTQYFGPGTRLTVL.